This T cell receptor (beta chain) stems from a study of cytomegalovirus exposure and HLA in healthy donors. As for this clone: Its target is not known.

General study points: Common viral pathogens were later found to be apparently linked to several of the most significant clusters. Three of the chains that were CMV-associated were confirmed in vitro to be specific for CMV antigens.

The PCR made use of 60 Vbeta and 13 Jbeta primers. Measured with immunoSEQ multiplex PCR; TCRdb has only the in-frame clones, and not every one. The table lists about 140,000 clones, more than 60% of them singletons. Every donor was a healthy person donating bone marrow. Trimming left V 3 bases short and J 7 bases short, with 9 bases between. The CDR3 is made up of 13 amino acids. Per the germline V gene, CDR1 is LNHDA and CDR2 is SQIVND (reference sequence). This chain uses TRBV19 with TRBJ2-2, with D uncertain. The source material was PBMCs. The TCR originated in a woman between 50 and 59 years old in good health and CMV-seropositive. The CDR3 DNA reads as TGTGCCAGTAGTATTGGGCGTGACGGGGAGCTGTTTTTT. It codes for CASSIGRDGELFF. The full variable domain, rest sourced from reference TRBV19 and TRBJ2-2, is DGGITQSPKYLFRKEGQNVTLSCEQNLNHDAMYWYRQDPGQGLRLIYYSQIVNDFQKGDIAEGYSVSREKKESFPLTVTSAQKNPTAFYLCASSIGRDGELFFGEGSRLTVL.